This T cell receptor (beta chain) was retrieved from a study of graft-versus-host responses after intestinal transplantation. General study points: An association linked early post-transplant HvG declines with peak circulating GvH clone levels.

A few counts support this clone. The antigen is undetermined. Assay: immunoSEQ multiplex PCR; the TCRdb copy retains only in-frame clones and omits some. The sample contains approximately 99,000 clones, 91% of which appear only once. This receptor was identified in a human donor who was the organ donor for an intestinal transplant. The sequenced sample was unstimulated CD4+ T cells sorted from spleen or lymph node cells, obtained before transplant.

CDR3 DNA sequence: TGTGCCAGCAGCGGACAGGCCGGCACTGAAGCTTTCTTT. Its translation is CASSGQAGTEAFF. J is TRBJ1-1 and V is TRBV6-5; 7 positions match TRBD1. CDR3 length: 13 amino acids. V shed 6 bases, J shed 4 bases, and the junction held 5 bases outside the gene matches. Germline CDR1 reads MNHEY; CDR2 reads SVGAGI.